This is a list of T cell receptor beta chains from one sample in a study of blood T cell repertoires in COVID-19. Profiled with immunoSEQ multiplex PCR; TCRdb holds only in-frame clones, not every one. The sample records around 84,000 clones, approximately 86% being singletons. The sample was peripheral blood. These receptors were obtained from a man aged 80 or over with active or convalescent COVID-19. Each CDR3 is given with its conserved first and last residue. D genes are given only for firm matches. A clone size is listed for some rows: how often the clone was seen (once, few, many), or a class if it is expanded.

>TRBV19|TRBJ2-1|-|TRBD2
TGTGCCAGTAGTATATCAGCGGGAGGGGCCCACAATGAGCAGTTCTTC
CASSISAGGAHNEQFF
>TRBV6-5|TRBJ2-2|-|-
TGTGCCAGCAGGAAACCGGGAACCACCGGGGAGCTGTTTTTT
CASRKPGTTGELFF
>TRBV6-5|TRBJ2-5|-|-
TGTGCCAGCAGCCACGACAGGCAAGAGACCCAGTACTTC
CASSHDRQETQYF
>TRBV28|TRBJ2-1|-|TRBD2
TGTGCCAGCAGTTTATTCGGCGGGGGGGCAAATGAGCAGTTCTTC
CASSLFGGGANEQFF
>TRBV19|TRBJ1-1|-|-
TGTGCCAGTATCCCCGGGAGGCGGAACACTGAAGCTTTCTTT
CASIPGRRNTEAFF
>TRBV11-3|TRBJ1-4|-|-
TGTGCCTCCCAGGGGTTGGAAGAAAAACTGTTTTTT
CASQGLEEKLFF
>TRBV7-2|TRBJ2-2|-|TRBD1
TGTGCCAGCAGCTCGAACAGGGGGTCCGCCGGGGAGCTGTTTTTT
CASSSNRGSAGELFF
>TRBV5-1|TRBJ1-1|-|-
TGCGCCAGCAGCCCGGGGGGGAGAGGTACTGAAGCTTTCTTT
CASSPGGRGTEAFF
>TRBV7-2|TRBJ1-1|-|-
TGTGCCAGCAGCTTAATTTTGGGGCGCGACACTGAAGCTTTCTTT
CASSLILGRDTEAFF
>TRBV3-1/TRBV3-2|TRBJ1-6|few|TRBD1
TGTGCCAGCAGCCGTGCCCCGGGACAGACCTATAATTCACCCCTCCACTTT
CASSRAPGQTYNSPLHF
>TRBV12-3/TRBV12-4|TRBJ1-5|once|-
TGTGCCAGCAGTTTAGCGGCCCCTCGGCCCCAGCATTTT
CASSLAAPRPQHF
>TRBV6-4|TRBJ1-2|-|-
TGTGCCAGCAGTGATTCAGCACGAGGCGGCTACACCTTC
CASSDSARGGYTF
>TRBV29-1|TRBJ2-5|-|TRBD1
TGCAGCGTTGTGGAGACAGGGATTCCCGCGGAGACCCAGTACTTC
CSVVETGIPAETQYF
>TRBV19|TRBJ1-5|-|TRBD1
TGTGCCAGTAGGGGGACAGGTGAGAGGCGGCCCCAGCATTTT
CASRGTGERRPQHF
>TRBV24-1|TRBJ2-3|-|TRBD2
TGTGCCACCAGTGGGCCCGGGACTAGCGGGAGGCCAAGCACAGATACGCAGTATTTT
CATSGPGTSGRPSTDTQYF
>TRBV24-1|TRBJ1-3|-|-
TGTGCCACCCAAGACAGGCACGGAAACACCATATATTTT
CATQDRHGNTIYF
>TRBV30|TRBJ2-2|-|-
TGTGCCTGGAGCGACGAGAGGACCGGGGAGCTGTTTTTT
CAWSDERTGELFF
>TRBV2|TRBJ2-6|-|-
TGTGCCAGCAGTGCCCGAGGGGGTCTGACTGGGGCCAACGTCCTGACTTTC
CASSARGGLTGANVLTF
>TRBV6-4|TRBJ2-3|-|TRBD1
TGTGCCAGTAGCTTTACAGGGGGCCGCACAGATACGCAGTATTTT
CASSFTGGRTDTQYF
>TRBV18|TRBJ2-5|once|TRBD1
TGTGCCAGCTCACCTCTTACAGGGGATCGAGAGACCCAGTACTTC
CASSPLTGDRETQYF
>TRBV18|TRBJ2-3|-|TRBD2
TGTGCCAGCTCTCAACGGACTAGCGGGGGTCCGGATACGCAGTATTTT
CASSQRTSGGPDTQYF
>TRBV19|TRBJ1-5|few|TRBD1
TGTGCCAGTCGACAGGGGGCTGATCAGCCCCAGCATTTT
CASRQGADQPQHF
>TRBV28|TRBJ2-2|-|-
TGTGCCAGCAGCCCCACTCGGGCCGGGGAGCTGTTTTTT
CASSPTRAGELFF
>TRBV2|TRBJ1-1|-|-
TGTGCCAGCAGTAGCCTAGGACAGAGGAACACTGAAGCTTTCTTT
CASSSLGQRNTEAFF
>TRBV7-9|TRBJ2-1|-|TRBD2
TGTGCCAGCAGCTCTAGCGGGAGGCTGAATGAGCAGTTCTTC
CASSSSGRLNEQFF
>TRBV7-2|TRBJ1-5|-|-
TGTGCCAGCAGCTTAAGGGGGAGACAGCCCCAGCATTTT
CASSLRGRQPQHF
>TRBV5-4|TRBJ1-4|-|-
TGTGCCAGCAGCAACAAACAGGGAGCAACTAATGAAAAACTGTTTTTT
CASSNKQGATNEKLFF
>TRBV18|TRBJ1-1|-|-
TGTGCCAGCTCACCTACAAACATGAACACTGAAGCTTTCTTT
CASSPTNMNTEAFF
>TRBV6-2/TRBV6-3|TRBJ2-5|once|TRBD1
TGTGCCAGCAGCCCCGGGACAGGTCCAGAGACCCAGTACTTC
CASSPGTGPETQYF
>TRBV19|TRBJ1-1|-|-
TGTGCCAGTAGGGACAGCCAGATGAACACTGAAGCTTTCTTT
CASRDSQMNTEAFF
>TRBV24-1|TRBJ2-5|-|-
TGTGCCACCAGTGATAACATAGGGGGAGAGACCCAGTACTTC
CATSDNIGGETQYF
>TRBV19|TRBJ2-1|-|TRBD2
TGTGCCAGTGAGACTAGCGGGGGGGGCAATGAGCAGTTCTTC
CASETSGGGNEQFF
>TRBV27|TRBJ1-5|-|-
TGTGCCAGCAGCCCTGACAAGAATCAGCCCCAGCATTTT
CASSPDKNQPQHF
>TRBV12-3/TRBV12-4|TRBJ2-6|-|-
TGTGCCAGCAGCTTTGGGGCCAACGTCCTGACTTTC
CASSFGANVLTF
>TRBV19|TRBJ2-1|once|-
TGTGCCAGTAGTATGGCCTCCCGCAGGGGCGACCACAATGAGCAGTTCTTC
CASSMASRRGDHNEQFF
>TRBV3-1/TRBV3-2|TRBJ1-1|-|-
TGTGCCAGCCGCGGGGGGGTGCGCACTGAAGCTTTCTTT
CASRGGVRTEAFF
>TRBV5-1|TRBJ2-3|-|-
TGCGCCAGCAGCCTCGTTGACAGAAACACAGATACGCAGTATTTT
CASSLVDRNTDTQYF
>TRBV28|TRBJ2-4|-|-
TGTGCCAGCAGTTTAACGTCAGGGGAACTCGCCAAAAACATTCAGTACTTC
CASSLTSGELAKNIQYF